Sequencing of this T cell receptor beta chain was carried out in a study of blood T cell repertoires in COVID-19. Study in general: Whether acute or convalescent, the COVID-19 samples came from the United States, Italy and Spain. From T cells, B-cell-depleted T cells, or PBMCs came the material, which was cDNA or gDNA.

In the authors' workflow: Estimates of nucleated cell counts were drawn from the amplification of reference gene primers. Clones were read by immunoSEQ multiplex PCR, and TCRdb kept only the in-frame ones, dropping some. V and J calls and clone size are copied from that table; D and trimming were computed from the DNA. The profile shows 100,000 to 120,000 clones, 85% to 90% of them singletons. The CDR3 extends over 16 amino acids. Seattle patients were enrolled while actively infected and followed longitudinally. The V gene is TRBV1, the J gene TRBJ2-2; TRBD2 is the table's D call and was not checked against the DNA. TRBV1 counts as a pseudogene. This receptor was obtained from a woman aged 60-75 years with COVID-19, enrolled during active disease. Sequenced: peripheral blood. The CDR3 DNA reads TGCACCAGCAGCCAAGGACTAGCGGGAGACACCGGGGAGCTGTTTTTT. It is translated as CTSSQGLAGDTGELFF.